Following are 17 T cell receptor beta chains from one sample sequenced in a study of blood T cell repertoires in COVID-19. Method: immunoSEQ multiplex PCR; TCRdb's copy keeps in-frame clones and lacks some. The sample records roughly 250,000 clones, about 80% being singletons. Sequencing was performed on peripheral blood. The receptors were sampled from a woman aged 80 or older with acute or convalescent COVID-19.

The V gene is TRBV6-5, the J gene TRBJ1-2; the match to TRBD1 covers 8 bases. With V trimmed by 4 bases and J by 7 bases, 8 bases remained unmatched. Germline-derived CDR1 and CDR2 are MNHEY and SVGAGI. The CDR3 totals 14 residues. Written as DNA, the CDR3 is TGTGCCAGCAGTTTCTCCAGGGGGCTGGGTGGCTACACCTTC. Translating it yields CASSFSRGLGGYTF.

This rearrangement joins TRBV5-4 to TRBJ2-4; TRBD1 is a possible D gene (5 bases). This CDR3 region has 15 residues. From germline, CDR1 is SGHNT and CDR2 YYREEE (reference sequence). V gave up 3 bases and J gave up 2 bases, with 12 bases separating them. The CDR3 region is CASSSKQGSKNIQYF. The CDR3, as DNA: TGTGCCAGCAGCTCAAAGCAGGGTTCCAAAAACATTCAGTACTTC.

V is TRBV5-8 and J is TRBJ2-7; 7 positions match TRBD2. This CDR3 has 13 amino acids. Germline-derived CDR1 and CDR2 are SGHTS and YDEGEE. V shed 2 bases, J shed 5 bases, and the junction held 4 bases outside the gene matches. CDR3 DNA: TGTGCCAGCAGCTTCGGACTAGTCGACGAGCAGTACTTC. This encodes CASSFGLVDEQYF.

This chain uses TRBV3-1 (or the pseudogene TRBV3-2) with TRBJ2-7, with 7 bases that match TRBD2. The V segment lost 0 bases and the J segment 6 bases; nucleotides outside the gene matches: 5. This CDR3 is built from 14 residues. CDR1 and CDR2 from the germline V gene are LGHDT and YNNKEL (reference sequence). The CDR3 DNA reads TGTGCCAGCAGCCAAGAGGGACTAACTTTCGAGCAGTACTTC. Translating it yields CASSQEGLTFEQYF.

The genes are TRBV7-9 and TRBJ1-1; unclear D gene. From germline, CDR1 is SEHNR and CDR2 FQNEAQ (reference sequence). The CDR3 has 12 amino acids. Trimming took 5 bases from V and 8 from J, leaving 12 bases between them. CDR3 sequence (DNA): TGTGCCAGCAGCGATCCCGGCGGGGAAGCTTTCTTT. Its protein is CASSDPGGEAFF. Full variable domain (remainder filled in from reference TRBV7-9 and TRBJ1-1): DTGVSQNPRHKITKRGQNVTFRCDPISEHNRLYWYRQTLGQGPEFLTYFQNEAQLEKSRLLSDRFSAERPKGSFSTLEIQRTEQGDSAMYLCASSDPGGEAFFGQGTRLTVV.

This clone was detected a few times. The V and J genes are TRBV6-5 and TRBJ2-2, with a possible D match to TRBD1 (5 bases). CDR3 length: 14 amino acids. The germline V gene encodes CDR1 MNHEY and CDR2 SVGAGI. Trimming pared 4 bases from V and 6 bases from J, leaving 12 bases between. DNA of the CDR3: TGTGCCAGCAGTTTGACAGCCAACGCCGGGGAGCTGTTTTTT. This sequence encodes CASSLTANAGELFF.

The table lists this clone with a few counts. This chain links TRBV9 with TRBJ2-5, with D uncertain. This CDR3 contains 15 residues. Germline V gene data show CDR1 as SGDLS and CDR2 as YYNGEE. Trimming took 2 bases from V and 1 from J, leaving 12 bases between them. The CDR3 is CASSVSFGPQETQYF. Here the CDR3 DNA reads TGTGCCAGCAGCGTTTCTTTTGGGCCCCAAGAGACCCAGTACTTC.

CDR3 residues: CALSGTEAFF. In DNA form, the CDR3 reads TGTGCCTTGTCGGGGACAGAAGCTTTCTTT. This chain links TRBV2 with TRBJ1-1, with D perhaps TRBD1 (6 bases). Trimming stripped 11 bases from V and 8 bases from J, with 12 bases between. CDR1 is SNHLY, CDR2 FYNNEI, per germline. The CDR3 runs to 10 residues.

This clone was counted only a few times. The chain uses TRBV3-1 (or the pseudogene TRBV3-2) and TRBJ2-5; TRBD1 matches at 8 bases. After removal of 2 bases from V and 5 bases from J, the junction contained 10 bases not matched to a gene. Germline CDR1 and CDR2: LGHDT and YNNKEL (reference sequence). The CDR3 runs to 16 residues. The CDR3 bases are TGTGCCAGCAGCCAAAAAACCGGGACAGGTCAGGAGACCCAGTACTTC. Translated: CASSQKTGTGQETQYF.

The rearrangement uses TRBV7-7 and TRBJ1-1; TRBD1 is a possible D gene (6 bases). V gave up 5 bases and J gave up 10 bases, with 23 bases separating them. Looked up from germline, CDR1 is SSHAT and CDR2 is FNYEAQ (reference sequence). The CDR3 sequence is 15 residues long. The CDR3: CASSPRWGGRRGAFF. In DNA form, the CDR3 reads TGTGCCAGCAGCCCACGGTGGGGGGGGCGCAGAGGAGCTTTCTTT.

The chain links TRBV11-2 to TRBJ2-2; D gene ambiguous. The germline gives CDR1 SGHAT, CDR2 FQNNGV. The CDR3 contains 16 residues. The ends were cut back, 5 bases at V and 2 bases at J, with 15 bases in the middle. CDR3 bases: TGTGCCAGCAGCGTACAGCTCAACACAAACACCGGGGAGCTGTTTTTT. It yields the protein CASSVQLNTNTGELFF.

This rearrangement joins TRBV13 to TRBJ2-1; TRBD2 agrees at 8 bases. J gave up 4 bases and V 4 bases, and 6 bases lay outside the gene matches. Germline values: CDR1 PRHDT, CDR2 FYEKMQ (reference sequence). The CDR3 sequence is 15 residues long. The CDR3 bases are TGTGCCAGCAGCTACCGGGAGGGCCATTACAATGAGCAGTTCTTC. Encoded protein: CASSYREGHYNEQFF.

This clone showed up just a few times. V is TRBV15 and J is TRBJ1-1, with D unresolved. Trimming left V 4 bases short and J 4 bases short, with 10 bases between. CDR3 length equals 13 residues. Looked up from germline, CDR1 is LNHNV and CDR2 is YYDKDF (reference sequence). CDR3 residues: CATSTRGSTEAFF. The CDR3 DNA is TGTGCCACCAGCACCCGGGGTAGCACTGAAGCTTTCTTT.

The CDR3: CASAAGLSNQPQHF. The CDR3 DNA follows: TGTGCCAGTGCCGCAGGGTTAAGCAATCAGCCCCAGCATTTT. The chain joins TRBV2 to TRBJ1-5; perhaps TRBD1 as D (5 bases). Germline V lookup: CDR1 SNHLY, CDR2 FYNNEI. The CDR3 totals 14 residues. Trimming removed 9 bases at V and 1 base at J, with 13 bases between. Using reference TRBV2 and TRBJ1-5 for the parts outside the CDR3, the full variable domain is EPEVTQTPSHQVTQMGQEVILRCVPISNHLYFYWYRQILGQKVEFLVSFYNNEISEKSEIFDDQFSVERPDGSNFTLKIRSTKLEDSAMYFCASAAGLSNQPQHFGDGTRLSIL.

This clone was recorded only once. The chain couples TRBV9 to TRBJ2-1; D might be TRBD1 (6 bases). The CDR3 spans 15 residues. Trimming shortened V by 2 bases and J by 7 bases, and 16 bases separated the two germline ends. Germline V gene sequence: CDR1 SGDLS, CDR2 YYNGEE. CDR3 DNA: TGTGCCAGCAGCGTCAACCTGGGGGCGAGGAATGAGCAGTTCTTC. Its translation: CASSVNLGARNEQFF.

J is TRBJ1-2 and V is TRBV5-5; D gene unclear. The germline V gene has CDR1 SGHKS and CDR2 YYEKEE (reference sequence). V lost 1 base, J lost 3 bases, and 10 bases lay in between. The CDR3 has 14 residues. The CDR3 DNA sequence: TGTGCCAGCAGCTTGAACCACAGAGACTATGGCTACACCTTC. This sequence encodes CASSLNHRDYGYTF.

V is TRBV5-1 and J is TRBJ1-4; D possibly corresponds to TRBD1 (6 bases). Looked up from germline, CDR1 is SGHRS and CDR2 is YFSETQ. The CDR3 runs 14 residues. V lost 3 bases and J 8 bases, leaving 14 bases between the germline ends. The CDR3: CASSSTGPGEKLFF. In DNA form, the CDR3 reads TGCGCCAGCAGCTCGACAGGTCCGGGAGAAAAACTGTTTTTT.